This T cell receptor (beta chain) derives from a study of T cell changes during pregnancy in multiple sclerosis. Assay: immunoSEQ multiplex PCR; the TCRdb copy retains only in-frame clones and omits some. The sample gives approximately 69,000 clones, 94% of which show up once; 0.5% to 0.65% is in the top ten. V lost 5 bases and J 3 bases, leaving 10 bases between the germline ends. The germline gives CDR1 MNHNY, CDR2 SVGAGI (reference sequence). There are 13 residues in the CDR3. The chain recombines TRBV6-6 with TRBJ1-1; D is ambiguous. Sequencing used peripheral blood, obtained in the third trimester of pregnancy. This clonotype was obtained from a female donor with multiple sclerosis, enrolled in a pregnancy study. As DNA, the CDR3 is TGTGCCAGCAGTCCCCGGGGAGACACTGAAGCTTTCTTT. This codes for CASSPRGDTEAFF.